The 3 T cell receptor beta chains listed next were all sequenced from one sample in a study of blood T cells in healthy people across ages. A second PCR, run for about 6 to 11 cycles, used a sample-barcoded 5' primer plus a J-beta primer mix. TCRdb recomputed calls from the 5' RACE reads with MiXCR, one row per CDR3 protein. The table lists roughly 2 million distinct CDR3 sequences, less than 50% of them singletons. The sequenced sample was blood. The receptors here all came from a woman aged 40 to 55 in good health.

This clonotype was found a few times. Here the CDR3 DNA reads TGTGCCAGCAGCACACCAGGAGAATCTTATGGCTACACCTTC. It codes for CASSTPGESYGYTF. The chain is built from TRBV5-4 and TRBJ1-2; D gene unclear. Germline V gene sequence: CDR1 SGHNT, CDR2 YYREEE (reference sequence). The CDR3 has 14 amino acids. The ends were cut back, 4 bases at V and 5 bases at J, with 15 bases in the middle.

The chain links TRBV5-1 to TRBJ1-1, with unresolved D. The germline V gene encodes CDR1 SGHRS and CDR2 YFSETQ. The CDR3 has 12 residues. V dropped 0 bases and J dropped 10 bases, with 10 bases sitting between them. The CDR3 DNA sequence: TGCGCCAGCAGCTTGGCCACGGGAGGAGCTTTCTTT. Amino acid sequence: CASSLATGGAFF.

This chain connects TRBV7-2 to TRBJ2-7; 9 nucleotides align to TRBD2. J gave up 7 bases and V 3 bases, and 10 bases lay outside the gene matches. CDR1 and CDR2 from the germline V gene are SGHTA and FQGNSA. The CDR3 contains 15 residues. The CDR3 nucleotides read TGTGCCAGCAGCTTGGCGGGGGGGCTACGAGATGAGCAGTACTTC. It encodes CASSLAGGLRDEQYF. Supplemented by reference TRBV7-2 and TRBJ2-7, the full variable domain reads GAGVSQSPSNKVTEKGKDVELRCDPISGHTALYWYRQSLGQGLEFLIYFQGNSAPDKSGLPSDRFSAERTGGSVSTLTIQRTQQEDSAVYLCASSLAGGLRDEQYFGPGTRLTVT.